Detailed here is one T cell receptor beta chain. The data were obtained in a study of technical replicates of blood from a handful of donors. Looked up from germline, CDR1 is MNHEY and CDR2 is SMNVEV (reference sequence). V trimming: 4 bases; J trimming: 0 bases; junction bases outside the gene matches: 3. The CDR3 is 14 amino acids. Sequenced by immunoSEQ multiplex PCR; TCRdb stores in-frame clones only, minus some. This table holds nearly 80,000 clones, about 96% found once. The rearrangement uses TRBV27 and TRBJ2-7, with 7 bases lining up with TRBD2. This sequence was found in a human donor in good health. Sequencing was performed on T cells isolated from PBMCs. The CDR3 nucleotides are TGTGCCAGCAGTTGGGAGGGGAGCTCCTACGAGCAGTACTTC. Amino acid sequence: CASSWEGSSYEQYF.